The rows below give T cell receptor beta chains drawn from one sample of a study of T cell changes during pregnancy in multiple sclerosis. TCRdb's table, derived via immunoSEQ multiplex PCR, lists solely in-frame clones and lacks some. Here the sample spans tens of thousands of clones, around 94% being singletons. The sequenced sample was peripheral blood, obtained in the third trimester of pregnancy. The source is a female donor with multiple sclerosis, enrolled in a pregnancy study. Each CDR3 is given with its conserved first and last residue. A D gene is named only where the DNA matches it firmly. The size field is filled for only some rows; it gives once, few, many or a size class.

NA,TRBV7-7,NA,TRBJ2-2,TGTGCTAGCATTACCATAAAGAGGGGGGGCGGCACCGGGGAGCTGTTTTTT,CASITIKRGGGTGELFF
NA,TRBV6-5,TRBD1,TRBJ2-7,TGTGCCAGCAGCAAACAGGGGGCCGGGGAGCAGTACTTC,CASSKQGAGEQYF
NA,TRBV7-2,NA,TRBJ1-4,TGTGCCAGCAGCTCTCTGGGGACATTGAATGAAAAACTGTTTTTT,CASSSLGTLNEKLFF
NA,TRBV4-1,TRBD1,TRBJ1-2,TGCGCCAGCAGCCTGACAGGGGGGAACTATGGCTACACCTTC,CASSLTGGNYGYTF
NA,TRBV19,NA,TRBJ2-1,TGTGCCAGTAAGAAGGACAGCGATCGGGAGCAGTTCTTC,CASKKDSDREQFF
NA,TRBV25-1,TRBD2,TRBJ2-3,TGTGCCAGCAGTGCCACTAGCGGGTTCACAGATACGCAGTATTTT,CASSATSGFTDTQYF
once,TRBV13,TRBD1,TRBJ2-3,TGTGCCAGCAGCCGGACAGGGGGTGGAGATACGCAGTATTTT,CASSRTGGGDTQYF
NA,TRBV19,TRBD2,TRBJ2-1,TGTGCCAGTAGCGCTAGCGGGAGCTCCTACAATGAGCAGTTCTTC,CASSASGSSYNEQFF
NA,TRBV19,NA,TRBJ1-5,TGTGCCAGTAGTATAGGGGCAGGGAGCAATCAGCCCCAGCATTTT,CASSIGAGSNQPQHF
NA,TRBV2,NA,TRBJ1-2,TGTGCCAGCAGTGTGACGGGATCTAACTATGGCTACACCTTC,CASSVTGSNYGYTF
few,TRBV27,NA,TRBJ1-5,TGTGCCAGCAGTCGGACAGACCCTAATCAGCCCCAGCATTTT,CASSRTDPNQPQHF
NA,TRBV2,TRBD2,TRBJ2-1,TGTGCCAGCAGTGAATACGGGAGGGTTGATTCTGAGCAGTTCTTC,CASSEYGRVDSEQFF
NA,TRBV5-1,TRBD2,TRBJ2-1,TGCGCCAGCAGCTTGGGGACTAGCGTTTCCAATGAGCAGTTCTTC,CASSLGTSVSNEQFF
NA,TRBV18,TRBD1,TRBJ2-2,TGTGCCAGCTCACCTACAGGGGTGAACACCGGGGAGCTGTTTTTT,CASSPTGVNTGELFF
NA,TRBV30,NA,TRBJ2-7,TGTGCCTGGAGTGCCCACCCGGACAGAGACTACGAGCAGTACTTC,CAWSAHPDRDYEQYF
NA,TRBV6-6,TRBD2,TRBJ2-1,TGTGCCAGCGAGCGGGAGAGGTCGAATGAGCAGTTCTTC,CASERERSNEQFF
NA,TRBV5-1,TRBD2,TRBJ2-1,TGCGCCAGCAGCTTCACTAGCGGGAGAAGGGATGAGCAGTTCTTC,CASSFTSGRRDEQFF
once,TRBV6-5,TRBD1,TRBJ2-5,TGTGCCAGCAGTTCCACACCGACAGGGCGGCAAGAGACCCAGTACTTC,CASSSTPTGRQETQYF
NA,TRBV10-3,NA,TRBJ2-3,TGTGCCACCTTAGAATCCCCCACCACAGATACGCAGTATTTT,CATLESPTTDTQYF
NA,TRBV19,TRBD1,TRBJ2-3,TGTGCCAGTAGTATAGGTTACAGGGGCTTGGGAGATACGCAGTATTTT,CASSIGYRGLGDTQYF
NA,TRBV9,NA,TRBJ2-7,TGTGCCAGCAGCGGGGCTCGGGGAGACTACGAGCAGTACTTC,CASSGARGDYEQYF
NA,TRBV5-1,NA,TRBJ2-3,TGCGCCAGCAGCCGAAACAGGGTTGGAACAGATACGCAGTATTTT,CASSRNRVGTDTQYF
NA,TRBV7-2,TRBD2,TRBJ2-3,TGTGCCAGCAGCTTAGCATTAGCGGGACGTGATACGCAGTATTTT,CASSLALAGRDTQYF